In this sample, the clone carrying this T cell receptor beta chain turned up many times. This CDR3 contains 16 residues. Germline CDR1 and CDR2: SGHRS and YFSETQ. Unmatched junction bases numbered 7, after V lost 6 bases and J lost 2 bases. Time point noted: patch test 3, about 24 weeks after DPC sensitization. Treatment given: therapeutic diphenylcyclopropenone sensitization with weekly scalp DPC. TCRdb analysed the RACE reads with MiXCR anew, one entry per CDR3 protein. The data contain tens of thousands of distinct CDR3 sequences, around 10% of them singletons. These data come from a study of human T cells and chemical hapten exposure.

The source material was whole blood, sampled in connection with sensitization to the hapten diphenylcyclopropenone (DPC). This clonotype was sampled from a woman aged 45-60 years with alopecia areata. Some clones in this sample may be carry-over from other donors' samples. This rearrangement joins TRBV5-1 to TRBJ2-3; 12 bases map to TRBD2. CDR3 amino acids: CASTPTSGGPTDTQYF. The CDR3 DNA reads as TGCGCCAGCACCCCGACTAGCGGGGGACCCACAGATACGCAGTATTTT.